This entry describes one TCR beta chain. The target antigen is unknown. Assay: immunoSEQ multiplex PCR; the TCRdb copy retains only in-frame clones and omits some. The table has 20,000 to 25,000 clones, roughly 90% seen once. This record belongs to a study of T cells in localized non-small cell lung cancer. Whole-study results and caveats: In uninvolved adjacent lung, T cell clonality reached its highest value, exceeding tumor.

The germline gives CDR1 LNHNV, CDR2 YYDKDF (reference sequence). V gave up 0 bases and J gave up 5 bases, with 13 bases separating them. CDR3 length equals 16 residues. The specimen was peripheral blood, collected before any cancer treatment. This clonotype was sampled from a male donor older than 55 with stage I squamous cell lung carcinoma. This chain connects TRBV15 to TRBJ1-4, with TRBD1 as a possible D gene (5 bases). CDR3 residues: CATSREGGTQNEKLFF. In nucleotides, the CDR3 is TGTGCCACCAGCAGAGAGGGAGGGACGCAAAATGAAAAACTGTTTTTT. Variable domain in full (rest from reference TRBV15 and TRBJ1-4): DAMVIQNPRYQVTQFGKPVTLSCSQTLNHNVMYWYQQKSSQAPKLLFHYYDKDFNNEADTPDNFQSRRPNTSFCFLDIRSPGLGDTAMYLCATSREGGTQNEKLFFGSGTQLSVL.